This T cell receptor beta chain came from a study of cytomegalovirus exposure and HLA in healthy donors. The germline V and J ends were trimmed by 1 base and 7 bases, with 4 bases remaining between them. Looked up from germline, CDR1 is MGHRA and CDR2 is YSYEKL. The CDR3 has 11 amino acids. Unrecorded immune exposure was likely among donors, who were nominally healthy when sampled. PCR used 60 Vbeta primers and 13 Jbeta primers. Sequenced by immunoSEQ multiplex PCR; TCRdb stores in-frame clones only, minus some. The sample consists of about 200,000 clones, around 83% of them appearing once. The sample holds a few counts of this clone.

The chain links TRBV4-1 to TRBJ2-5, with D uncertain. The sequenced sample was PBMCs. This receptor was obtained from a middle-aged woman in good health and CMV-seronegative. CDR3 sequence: CASSQAGTQYF. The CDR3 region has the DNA TGCGCCAGCAGCCAAGCGGGGACCCAGTACTTC.